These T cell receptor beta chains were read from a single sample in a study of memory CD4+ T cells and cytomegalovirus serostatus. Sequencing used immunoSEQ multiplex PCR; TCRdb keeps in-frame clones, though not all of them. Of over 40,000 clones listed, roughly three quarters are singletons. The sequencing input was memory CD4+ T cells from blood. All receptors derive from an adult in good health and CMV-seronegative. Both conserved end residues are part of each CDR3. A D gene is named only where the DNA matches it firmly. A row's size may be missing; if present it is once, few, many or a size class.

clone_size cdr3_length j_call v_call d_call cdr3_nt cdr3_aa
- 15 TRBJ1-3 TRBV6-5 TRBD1 TGTGCCAGCAGCCGGACAGGGGATGAGAGAAACACCATATATTTT CASSRTGDERNTIYF
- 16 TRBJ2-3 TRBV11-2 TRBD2 TGTGCCAGCAGCTTAGGATCTAGCGGGACTGGAGATACGCAGTATTTT CASSLGSSGTGDTQYF
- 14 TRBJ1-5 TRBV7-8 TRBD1 TGTGCCAGCGGACTCGACAGGGACCATCAGCCCCAGCATTTT CASGLDRDHQPQHF
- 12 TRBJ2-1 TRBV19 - TGTGCCAGTAACGAAGGGAAATATGAGCAGTTCTTC CASNEGKYEQFF
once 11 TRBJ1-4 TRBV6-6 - TGTGCCAGCATCGGGGGGGAAAAACTGTTTTTT CASIGGEKLFF
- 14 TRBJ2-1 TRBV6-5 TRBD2 TGTGCCAGCAGACCTCCCACTAGCGGGGGGGAGCAGTTCTTC CASRPPTSGGEQFF
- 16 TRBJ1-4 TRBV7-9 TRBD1 TGTGCCAGCAGCGGAGCACAGGGGGCTATTAATGAAAAACTGTTTTTT CASSGAQGAINEKLFF
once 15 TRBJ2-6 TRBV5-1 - TGCGCCAGCAGCTTGGCGATCTCTGGGGCCAACGTCCTGACTTTC CASSLAISGANVLTF
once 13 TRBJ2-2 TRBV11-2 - TGTGCCAGCAGCTATCAGAACACCGGGGAGCTGTTTTTT CASSYQNTGELFF
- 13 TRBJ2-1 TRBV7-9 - TGTGCCAGCAAACTGGGGGCGGGGAATGAGCAGTTCTTC CASKLGAGNEQFF
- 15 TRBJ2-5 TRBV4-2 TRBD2 TGTGCCAGCAGCCCGGGACCGATGGGGGGGGAGACCCAGTACTTC CASSPGPMGGETQYF
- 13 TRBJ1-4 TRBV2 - TGTGCCAGCAGTGAGACCAGGGCTGAAAAACTGTTTTTT CASSETRAEKLFF